The sequence of this T cell receptor beta chain was determined in a study of T cell responses to AZD1222 COVID-19 vaccine. Study-level results: Possibly, clonal diversity was underestimated; donors were largely white British and included more females. There were repertoire samples only from the period after the peak T cell response.

The CDR3 has 14 amino acids. V lost 1 base to trimming and J lost 3 bases, with 7 bases between them. Germline CDR1 reads SGHAT; CDR2 reads FQNNGV. TCRdb's table, derived via immunoSEQ multiplex PCR, lists solely in-frame clones and lacks some. The sample has more than 110,000 clones, roughly 90% seen once. For this clone: What it binds is not known.

The chain carries TRBV11-2 and TRBJ2-1; D unresolved. The material was peripheral blood, obtained on day 0 of AZD1222 vaccination. This clonotype was sampled from an adult in good health. The CDR3 sequence: CASSLVGSYNEQFF. In DNA form, the CDR3 reads TGTGCCAGCAGCTTAGTAGGCAGCTACAATGAGCAGTTCTTC.